The clone carrying this T cell receptor beta chain came up once. The antigen is undetermined. This record belongs to a study of primary melanoma T cells and metastatic recurrence. Study-level background: Samples were primary melanomas of stage T2 to T4. Study conclusions and caveats: The tumor T-cell fraction reportedly predicted progression-free survival independently of thickness, ulceration, mitotic rate and age. A tumor T-cell fraction above 20% appeared protective.

There are 14 residues in the CDR3. The germline gives CDR1 KGHSH, CDR2 LQKENI. V lost 6 bases and J 11 bases, leaving 20 bases between the germline ends. Patients with resected primary melanoma were considered at risk of metastatic recurrence. Sequencing was performed with immunoSEQ multiplex PCR; in TCRdb, only in-frame clones are kept and a portion is missing. The sample lists 150 to 200 clones, around 91% occurring once. J is TRBJ1-5 and V is TRBV18; weak D call: TRBD1 (6 bases). The source of this sequence is a human donor with melanoma. What was sequenced was melanoma tumor tissue. The CDR3 loop is CASSREGDLKAQHF. CDR3 DNA: TGTGCCAGCTCGCGCGAGGGGGACCTGAAGGCCCAGCATTTT. Supplemented by reference TRBV18 and TRBJ1-5, the full variable domain reads NAGVMQNPRHLVRRRGQEARLRCSPMKGHSHVYWYRQLPEEGLKFMVYLQKENIIDESGMPKERFSAEFPKEGPSILRIQQVVRGDSAAYFCASSREGDLKAQHFGDGTRLSIL.